This passage covers 9 T cell receptor beta chains from one sample sequenced in a study of a mutant IDH1 vaccine in newly diagnosed glioma. Antigen specificity for these receptors is unknown. Noted time point: week 35, safety follow-up. The investigators gave 300 ug of mutant IDH1 20-mer peptide in each vaccine dose, together with topical imiquimod. The protocol was immunoSEQ multiplex PCR, while the TCRdb copy is restricted to in-frame clones and leaves out a portion. The sample carries about 60,000 clones, roughly nine tenths recorded once. The specimen comprised PBMCs, sampled from a glioma patient whose treatment included an IDH1 peptide vaccine. The receptors shown here come from a man aged 35-49 years with glioma.

This clone came up a few times. J is TRBJ2-5 and V is TRBV10-2, with D perhaps TRBD2 (5 bases). The V gene lost 8 bases and the J gene lost 5 bases, with 9 bases spanning the gap. Looked up from germline, CDR1 is WSHSY and CDR2 is SAAADI. The CDR3 covers 11 residues. The CDR3 loop is CASGLGETQYF. CDR3 in DNA: TGCGCCAGCGGACTGGGGGAGACCCAGTACTTC.

This clone was found a few times. The rearrangement links TRBV28 to TRBJ1-1; D perhaps matches TRBD1 (5 bases). Trimming removed 7 bases from V and 1 base from J, with 13 bases in between. The CDR3 covers 14 residues. Germline CDR1 is MDHEN and CDR2 is SYDVKM. In nucleotides, the CDR3 is TGTGCCAGCACCAAAGACAGATGGAACACTGAAGCTTTCTTT. Translation gives CASTKDRWNTEAFF.

The chain links TRBV6-4 to TRBJ2-2, with D maybe TRBD2 (5 bases). The CDR3 spans 14 residues. Germline loops: CDR1 MRHNA, CDR2 SNTAGT. V was shortened by 2 bases and J by 4 bases, with 8 bases between the two germline ends. CDR3 residues: CASSDGSSTGELFF. The CDR3, as DNA: TGTGCCAGCAGTGACGGGAGTAGCACCGGGGAGCTGTTTTTT.

This clone has more than one count but fewer than ten. This rearrangement joins TRBV2 to TRBJ2-3, with D maybe TRBD2 (5 bases). The CDR3 length is 15 residues. Germline CDR1 SNHLY, CDR2 FYNNEI. Trimming shortened V by 0 bases and J by 0 bases, and 7 bases separated the two germline ends. CDR3 nucleotide sequence: TGTGCCAGCAGTGAAGCTACGGGGAGCACAGATACGCAGTATTTT. Translation: CASSEATGSTDTQYF.

A single count supports this clone. This chain joins TRBV9 and TRBJ2-1; 9 positions match TRBD1. Germline V gene data show CDR1 as SGDLS and CDR2 as YYNGEE. The CDR3 covers 15 residues. The V gene end was trimmed by 4 bases and the J gene end by 6 bases; junction bases not matched to a gene: 8. CDR3 nucleotide sequence: TGTGCCAGCAGCCCTCAGGGACAGGGATTCAATGAGCAGTTCTTC. The encoded protein is CASSPQGQGFNEQFF.

The V gene is TRBV29-1, the J gene TRBJ1-2; no definite D call. This CDR3 is 13 amino acids long. The germline gives CDR1 SQVTM, CDR2 ANQGSEA. V shed 4 bases and J shed 3 bases, with 12 bases lying between them. The CDR3 here is CSVGKGGDYGYTF. The CDR3 DNA reads as TGCAGCGTTGGGAAGGGCGGAGACTATGGCTACACCTTC.

This chain links TRBV9 with TRBJ2-1; TRBD2 matches 10 bases. The CDR3 is 16 amino acids. Trimming at V came to 3 bases and at J to 8 bases, leaving 11 bases not matched to a gene. The germline CDR1 and CDR2 sequences are SGDLS and YYNGEE. Here the CDR3 reads CASSGAAGGDIHEQFF. The DNA of the CDR3 is TGTGCCAGCAGCGGAGCAGCGGGAGGGGATATACATGAGCAGTTCTTC.

The chain carries TRBV27 and TRBJ1-2, with 7 bases that match TRBD1. There are 13 residues in the CDR3. V shed 5 bases, J shed 4 bases, and the junction held 4 bases outside the gene matches. Per the germline V gene, CDR1 is MNHEY and CDR2 is SMNVEV (reference sequence). This CDR3 is CASSAGTAYGYTF. The DNA for the CDR3 is TGTGCCAGCAGTGCCGGGACAGCCTATGGCTACACCTTC.

The chain recombines TRBV20-1 with TRBJ2-7; no reliable D call. The CDR3 consists of 11 residues. CDR1 is DFQATT, CDR2 SNEGSKA, per germline (reference sequence). V dropped 3 bases and J dropped 3 bases, with 6 bases sitting between them. CDR3: CSARAGYEQYF. CDR3 nucleotides: TGCAGTGCTAGGGCAGGCTACGAGCAGTACTTC.